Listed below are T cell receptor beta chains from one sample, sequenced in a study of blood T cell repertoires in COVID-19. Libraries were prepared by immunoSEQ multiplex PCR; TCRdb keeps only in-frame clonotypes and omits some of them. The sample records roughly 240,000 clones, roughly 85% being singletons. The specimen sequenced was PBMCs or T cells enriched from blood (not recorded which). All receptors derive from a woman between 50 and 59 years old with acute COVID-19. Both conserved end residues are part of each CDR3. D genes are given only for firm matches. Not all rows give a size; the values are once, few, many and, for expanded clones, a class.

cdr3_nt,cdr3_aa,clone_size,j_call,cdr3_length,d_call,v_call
TGCGCCAGCAGCCCACAGGGGGGCCGCTCCTACAATGAGCAGTTCTTC,CASSPQGGRSYNEQFF,NA,TRBJ2-1,16,TRBD1,TRBV5-1
TGTGCCAGCAGCCCCCGACACTCGGCAGCTTCTGGGGCCAACGTCCTGACTTTC,CASSPRHSAASGANVLTF,NA,TRBJ2-6,18,NA,TRBV9
TGTGCCAGCAGCCTTCGACAGGGAACCCTCAATCAGCCCCAGCATTTT,CASSLRQGTLNQPQHF,NA,TRBJ1-5,16,TRBD1,TRBV5-6
TGTGCCTGGAGAACCGGGACACCTGGAAACACCATATATTTT,CAWRTGTPGNTIYF,NA,TRBJ1-3,14,NA,TRBV30
TGTGCCAGCAGCCAGGCGACTAGCGGGGGGTACAATGAGCAGTTCTTC,CASSQATSGGYNEQFF,NA,TRBJ2-1,16,TRBD2,TRBV3-1/TRBV3-2
TGTGCCAGCAGCTTAAGGCAGCGGGGGGGCGCAGATACGCAGTATTTT,CASSLRQRGGADTQYF,NA,TRBJ2-3,16,TRBD2,TRBV7-2
TGTGCCAGCAGCTTACAGGACAGCCGGGTAGGAATGTTTTTT,CASSLQDSRVGMFF,NA,TRBJ1-4,14,NA,TRBV7-2
TGTGCCAGCAGTGAGGGGGCAGTACTTAATCTGAACACTGAAGCTTTCTTT,CASSEGAVLNLNTEAFF,NA,TRBJ1-1,17,NA,TRBV2
TGTGCCATCAGTGACAGGGGGACCTACGAGCAGTACTTC,CAISDRGTYEQYF,NA,TRBJ2-7,13,TRBD1,TRBV10-3
TGTGCCAGCAACCGACAGGGGGCGACCCACGAGCAGTACTTC,CASNRQGATHEQYF,once,TRBJ2-7,14,TRBD1,TRBV7-2
TGTGCCAGCAGCTCAAGCCGGGGGGGCTATGGCTACACCTTC,CASSSSRGGYGYTF,NA,TRBJ1-2,14,NA,TRBV5-4
TGTGCCTGGAGAAAAGCGGGGGGGCCAACAGATACGCAGTATTTT,CAWRKAGGPTDTQYF,once,TRBJ2-3,15,TRBD2,TRBV30
TGTGCCAGCTCACGAGCCACCACGCTAGATACGCAGTATTTT,CASSRATTLDTQYF,NA,TRBJ2-3,14,NA,TRBV18
TGTGCCAGCTCAGCAGACCAGGACACTGAAGCTTTCTTT,CASSADQDTEAFF,NA,TRBJ1-1,13,NA,TRBV18
TGTGCCAGTAGTACACCTAGCGGGGGCACAGATACGCAGTATTTT,CASSTPSGGTDTQYF,NA,TRBJ2-3,15,TRBD2,TRBV19
TGTGCCAGCAGCTCCACTTACAGGGGGCGCGGGGAGACCCAGTACTTC,CASSSTYRGRGETQYF,NA,TRBJ2-5,16,TRBD1,TRBV7-2
TGTGCCAGCAGCTTGGACAGACGACACTACGAGCAGTACTTC,CASSLDRRHYEQYF,NA,TRBJ2-7,14,NA,TRBV5-6
TGTGCCAGCAGCCCCCGACAGGACATGAACACTGAAGCTTTCTTT,CASSPRQDMNTEAFF,NA,TRBJ1-1,15,NA,TRBV3-1/TRBV3-2